The 14 T cell receptor beta chains below all came from one sample that was sequenced in a study of Graves' ophthalmopathy and Graves' hyperthyroidism. RNA transcripts were the template, and TCR beta CDR3 regions were amplified from them. The first round was an RT-PCR with HTBI primers, and the second round was a multiplex PCR. MiXCR, run by TCRdb on the multiplex PCR reads, gives a single entry per CDR3 protein. The sample yields 1 million to 1.3 million distinct CDR3 sequences, 35% to 40% seen once. Sequencing was done on a sample of peripheral blood or thyroid tissue (not recorded which). The receptors come from an adult man with Graves' hyperthyroidism.

V and J are TRBV12-3 or TRBV12-4 and TRBJ2-7, with D tentatively TRBD2 (6 bases). This CDR3 spans 14 amino acids. Trimming stripped 5 bases from V and 3 bases from J, with 14 bases between. In DNA, the CDR3 is TGTGCCAGCAGTCCCCAGACTAGACACTACGAGCAGTACTTC. Translation gives CASSPQTRHYEQYF.

The chain combines TRBV30 with TRBJ2-2, with D possibly matching TRBD1 (6 bases). Trimming cost V 4 bases and J 3 bases, with 15 bases left between them. The CDR3 contains 15 residues. CDR1 is GTSNPN, CDR2 SVGIG, per germline (reference sequence). CDR3 nucleotide sequence: TGTGCCTGGAACTCCGCACAGGGATACACCGGGGAGCTGTTTTTT. It specifies CAWNSAQGYTGELFF.

In this sample, this clonotype turned up a few times. The chain links TRBV20-1 to TRBJ1-6, with 7 bases identical to TRBD1. Germline V gene data show CDR1 as DFQATT and CDR2 as SNEGSKA (reference sequence). The V segment lost 2 bases and the J segment 9 bases; nucleotides outside the gene matches: 10. The CDR3 consists of 15 residues. This CDR3 reads CSARPTGVGSSPLHF. The CDR3, as DNA: TGCAGTGCTAGACCCACAGGGGTCGGCAGTTCACCCCTCCACTTT.

V gene TRBV7-2 combines with J gene TRBJ1-6, with D uncertain. CDR1 is SGHTA, CDR2 FQGNSA, per germline. This CDR3 region has 16 residues. V was cut by 5 bases and J by 0 bases, with 11 bases left in between. In DNA, the CDR3 is TGTGCCAGCAGCGCCGGACCGACCTCCTATAATTCACCCCTCCACTTT. Translation gives CASSAGPTSYNSPLHF.

The table lists this clonotype with many counts. The CDR3 loop reads CASSDVGYEQYF. Here the CDR3 DNA reads TGCGCCAGCAGTGATGTCGGGTACGAGCAGTACTTC. This chain connects TRBV10-2 to TRBJ2-7, with no clear D. V was clipped by 3 bases and J by 4 bases, with 7 bases between them. The CDR3 loop spans 12 amino acids. Germline CDR1 and CDR2: WSHSY and SAAADI.

This clonotype came up many times. V and J are TRBV5-6 and TRBJ2-7, with D possibly being TRBD1 or TRBD2 (5 bases each). CDR3 length: 14 amino acids. Germline loops: CDR1 SGHDT, CDR2 YYEEEE. V lost 4 bases and J lost 4, with 15 bases in between. Here the CDR3 DNA reads TGTGCCAGCAGCGAGCCGGGACGGCCGTACGAGCAGTACTTC. Translation gives CASSEPGRPYEQYF. Full variable domain (rest looked up from reference TRBV5-6 and TRBJ2-7): DAGVTQSPTHLIKTRGQQVTLRCSPKSGHDTVSWYQQALGQGPQFIFQYYEEEERQRGNFPDRFSGHQFPNYSSELNVNALLLGDSALYLCASSEPGRPYEQYFGPGTRLTVT.

About this clonotype: This clone may be a read error of a much larger clone one base away. The gene calls are TRBV19 and TRBJ1-5; 8 positions match TRBD1. In germline, CDR1 is LNHDA, CDR2 SQIVND (reference sequence). CDR3 length: 18 amino acids. The CDR3 protein is CASSIVDRVFYGNQPQRF. For the CDR3, the DNA is TGTGCCAGTAGTATAGTGGACAGGGTGTTTTACGGCAATCAGCCCCAGCGTTTT.

The rearrangement joins TRBV20-1 to TRBJ2-5, with D hard to call. The V and J ends lost 0 bases and 0 bases respectively, with 5 bases between them. Per germline, CDR1 DFQATT and CDR2 SNEGSKA (reference sequence). This CDR3 is 13 amino acids long. Written as DNA, the CDR3 is TGCAGTGCTAGAGAGGTGGACCAAGAGACCCAGTACTTC. It is translated as CSAREVDQETQYF.

This clonotype was observed at least ten times. This chain joins TRBV7-9 and TRBJ1-1; no clear D gene. V was cut by 5 bases and J by 5 bases, with 18 bases left in between. The germline CDR1 and CDR2 sequences are SEHNR and FQNEAQ (reference sequence). The CDR3 has 15 residues. The DNA for the CDR3 is TGTGCCAGCAGCGGCTTGGGTGGGGTGTTGACTGAAGCTTTCTTT. It specifies CASSGLGGVLTEAFF.

The chain is built from TRBV13 and TRBJ1-1; D is perhaps TRBD1 (6 bases). The CDR3 totals 12 residues. CDR1 PRHDT and CDR2 FYEKMQ come from the germline V gene (reference sequence). V dropped 10 bases and J dropped 6 bases, with 15 bases sitting between them. The CDR3: CATADRRPEAFF. DNA for the CDR3: TGTGCCACTGCAGACAGGCGGCCTGAAGCTTTCTTT.

This clonotype was observed many times. V gene TRBV11-2 combines with J gene TRBJ2-5; maybe TRBD2 (6 bases). The CDR3 totals 14 residues. The germline V and J ends were trimmed by 5 bases and 2 bases, with 12 bases remaining between them. Germline V gene lookup returns CDR1 SGHAT and CDR2 FQNNGV. In DNA, the CDR3 is TGTGCCAGCAGCAGCCGGGACTCTCAAGAGACCCAGTACTTC. It is translated as CASSSRDSQETQYF.

V and J are TRBV25-1 and TRBJ2-5; 10 bases are a match to TRBD2. This CDR3 is 12 amino acids long. The J segment lost 7 bases and the V segment lost 7 bases, leaving 3 bases of the junction unmatched. The V gene's germline CDR1 is MGHDK and CDR2 SYGVNS. The CDR3 loop is CASNLAGATQYF. DNA of the CDR3: TGTGCCAGCAATCTAGCGGGGGCGACCCAGTACTTC.

This clonotype was detected many times. The chain is built from TRBV20-1 and TRBJ2-7; TRBD2 aligns across 10 bases. Trimming at V came to 6 bases and at J to 9 bases, leaving 11 bases not matched to a gene. CDR1 is DFQATT, CDR2 SNEGSKA, per germline (reference sequence). The CDR3 length is 13 residues. The CDR3 is CSAPGLAEWGQYF. CDR3 bases: TGCAGTGCACCTGGACTAGCGGAGTGGGGGCAGTACTTC.

The chain recombines TRBV12-3 or TRBV12-4 with TRBJ1-1; D uncertain. The V gene lost 3 bases and the J gene lost 2 bases, with 10 bases spanning the gap. CDR3 size: 14 residues. The CDR3 sequence is CASSFISPNTEAFF. CDR3 nucleotide sequence: TGTGCCAGCAGTTTCATTTCCCCTAACACTGAAGCTTTCTTT.